This T cell receptor (beta chain) originates from a study of blood T cell repertoires in COVID-19. In germline, CDR1 is ENHRY, CDR2 SYGVKD. V was clipped by 4 bases and J by 2 bases; unmatched bases: 5. The CDR3 has 14 residues. Only in-frame clones appear in the TCRdb table, and some are missing; sequencing was by immunoSEQ multiplex PCR. The data show 150,000 to 200,000 clones, approximately 90% seen once. The specimen was peripheral blood. The origin of this receptor is a man in his forties or fifties with active or convalescent COVID-19. J is TRBJ2-7 and V is TRBV10-3, with 7 bases matching TRBD1. The CDR3 nucleotides are TGTGCCATCAGTGCCGGGACAGCCACCTACGAGCAGTACTTC. As protein: CAISAGTATYEQYF.